The 23 T cell receptor beta chains in this list originate from one sample, sequenced in a study of liver allograft versus peripheral blood T cells. Study context: Transplanted-liver T cell receptor repertoires were compared with recipients' peripheral blood repertoires.

One entry per CDR3 protein results from TCRdb running MiXCR on the reads. The sample holds approximately 15,000 distinct CDR3 sequences, under 25% seen once. Every receptor here comes from a human patient who had a liver transplant. Part of the T cells may come from the graft donor.

V usage is TRBV30 and J usage is TRBJ1-2; 7 bases fit TRBD1. With 1 base clipped from V and 2 bases from J, the junction kept 10 bases outside the gene matches. This CDR3 is built from 16 residues. Germline CDR1 is GTSNPN and CDR2 is SVGIG (reference sequence). The DNA for the CDR3 is TGTGCCTGGAGTGCCCGGCCGGGACAGCTGAACTATGGCTACACCTTC. Encoded protein: CAWSARPGQLNYGYTF.

Only a few counts were recorded for this clonotype. V and J are TRBV5-4 and TRBJ2-7, with D perhaps matching TRBD1 (6 bases). Germline V gives CDR1 SGHNT, CDR2 YYREEE (reference sequence). The CDR3 covers 17 residues. Trimming stripped 4 bases from V and 1 base from J, with 21 bases between. The CDR3: CASSPDLTGIKSYEQYF. The CDR3 region has the DNA TGTGCCAGCAGCCCGGATCTTACAGGGATAAAGTCCTACGAGCAGTACTTC.

This clonotype has more than one count but fewer than ten. This rearrangement joins TRBV20-1 to TRBJ2-3; maybe TRBD1 (6 bases). There are 15 residues in the CDR3. Trimming cost V 5 bases and J 0 bases, with 15 bases left between them. Looked up from germline, CDR1 is DFQATT and CDR2 is SNEGSKA (reference sequence). In DNA form, the CDR3 reads TGCAGTGCTGCGAAGTGGGACACTAGCACAGATACGCAGTATTTT. Its translation: CSAAKWDTSTDTQYF.

This clonotype was seen a handful of times. The V gene is TRBV25-1, the J gene TRBJ1-4; D not certain. Trimming removed 3 bases at V and 8 bases at J, with 16 bases between. Germline V CDR1 and CDR2: MGHDK, SYGVNS. The CDR3 runs to 15 residues. The CDR3, as DNA: TGTGCCAGCAGTGATCGAGACATCGGTCGGGAAAAACTGTTTTTT. Amino acid sequence: CASSDRDIGREKLFF.

The chain couples TRBV25-1 to TRBJ1-1, with D uncertain. The CDR3 contains 12 residues. The germline V gene has CDR1 MGHDK and CDR2 SYGVNS. Trimming pared 6 bases from V and 0 bases from J, leaving 5 bases between. The CDR3, as DNA: TGTGCCAGCAGGTACCTGAACACTGAAGCTTTCTTT. It specifies CASRYLNTEAFF.

This clonotype was found many times. The CDR3 DNA reads as TGTGCCACCGGACAGAGACCTGACAATCAGCCCCAGCATTTT. The encoded protein is CATGQRPDNQPQHF. The chain couples TRBV6-1 to TRBJ1-5, with TRBD1 as a possible D gene (6 bases). The germline CDR1 and CDR2 sequences are MNHNS and SASEGT. Trimming shortened V by 10 bases and J by 3 bases, and 16 bases separated the two germline ends. This CDR3 spans 14 amino acids.

This clonotype was picked up a small number of times. The chain employs TRBV7-2 and TRBJ1-6; possibly TRBD1 for D (6 bases). The V gene's germline CDR1 is SGHTA and CDR2 FQGNSA. The CDR3 is made up of 14 amino acids. V was clipped by 4 bases and J by 8 bases, with 12 bases between them. The CDR3 nucleotides are TGTGCCAGCAGCTCCGACAGGCTGCATTCACCCCTCCACTTT. This translates into CASSSDRLHSPLHF.

The chain joins TRBV27 to TRBJ1-1; TRBD1 matches at 7 bases. Germline assignment: CDR1 MNHEY and CDR2 SMNVEV (reference sequence). This CDR3 comprises 13 residues. With V trimmed by 5 bases and J by 4 bases, 4 bases remained unmatched. CDR3 sequence reads: CASSVPGGTEAFF. As DNA, the CDR3 is TGTGCCAGCAGTGTCCCAGGGGGCACTGAAGCTTTCTTT.

The CDR3 DNA is TGTGCCAGTAGTAGTACCGGGCCAAGGGGTTCACCCCTCCACTTT. Translation gives CASSSTGPRGSPLHF. The chain links TRBV19 to TRBJ1-6, with TRBD1 as a possible D gene (5 bases). The CDR3 is 15 residues long. Germline V gene data show CDR1 as LNHDA and CDR2 as SQIVND (reference sequence). Trimming left V 4 bases short and J 9 bases short, with 16 bases between.

This clonotype has more than one count but fewer than ten. The chain's CDR3 is CSARLAGRNTGELFF. The CDR3 DNA reads TGCAGTGCTAGACTAGCGGGTAGAAACACCGGGGAGCTGTTTTTT. V is TRBV20-1 and J is TRBJ2-2, with 8 nucleotides matching TRBD2. J gave up 2 bases and V 2 bases, and 4 bases lay outside the gene matches. In germline, CDR1 is DFQATT, CDR2 SNEGSKA (reference sequence). The CDR3 has 15 residues.

The sample holds many counts of this clonotype. CDR3: CASSWGQGSSEAFF. CDR3 DNA: TGTGCCAGCAGTTGGGGACAGGGGAGTTCTGAAGCTTTCTTT. The chain is built from TRBV5-6 and TRBJ1-1, with 10 bases matching TRBD1. Germline CDR1 SGHDT, CDR2 YYEEEE. The CDR3 spans 14 residues. The junction had 7 bases not matched to a gene; V was cut back by 5 bases and J by 6 bases. The variable domain in full, with the rest retrieved from reference TRBV5-6 and TRBJ1-1, is DAGVTQSPTHLIKTRGQQVTLRCSPKSGHDTVSWYQQALGQGPQFIFQYYEEEERQRGNFPDRFSGHQFPNYSSELNVNALLLGDSALYLCASSWGQGSSEAFFGQGTRLTVV.

This sequence joins TRBV7-9 and TRBJ2-2, with a tentative D call TRBD2 (6 bases). V was pared by 1 base and J by 6 bases, with 9 bases between. The germline V gene has CDR1 SEHNR and CDR2 FQNEAQ (reference sequence). This CDR3 contains 14 residues. The DNA for the CDR3 is TGTGCCAGCAGCTTAGGGAGGGCCCCCGGGGAGCTGTTTTTT. Translating gives CASSLGRAPGELFF.

This clonotype appeared a few times. The chain has TRBV27 and TRBJ2-1; D remains ambiguous. Trimming removed 3 bases at V and 7 bases at J, with 19 bases between. The CDR3 length is 16 residues. Germline CDR1 is MNHEY and CDR2 is SMNVEV (reference sequence). The chain's CDR3 is CASSFGSLTGENEQFF. The CDR3 DNA is TGTGCCAGCAGTTTTGGCTCCTTGACGGGTGAAAATGAGCAGTTCTTC.

By its share, this clonotype is medium-sized. The rearrangement uses TRBV10-3 and TRBJ1-1, with D possibly TRBD1 on 5 matching bases. The germline gives CDR1 ENHRY, CDR2 SYGVKD. The CDR3 has 17 amino acids. V was shortened by 3 bases and J by 1 base, with 18 bases between the two germline ends. Here the CDR3 DNA reads TGTGCCATCAGTGAAGGCGGCAGGGTCTTGTCGAACACTGAAGCTTTCTTT. It codes for CAISEGGRVLSNTEAFF.

CDR3 bases: TGCAGTGCTACCGACAGGGGGAACACTGAAGCTTTCTTT. As protein: CSATDRGNTEAFF. The chain joins TRBV20-1 to TRBJ1-1, with 8 nucleotides matching TRBD1. The germline CDR1 and CDR2 sequences are DFQATT and SNEGSKA (reference sequence). J was trimmed by 1 base and V by 4 bases; bases with no gene match: 2. The CDR3 is made up of 13 amino acids.

The genes are TRBV9 and TRBJ2-7; D call uncertain. Between the trimmed V and J ends, which lost 4 bases and 3 bases, there was a span of 17 bases. This CDR3 region has 15 residues. The germline gives CDR1 SGDLS, CDR2 YYNGEE. In nucleotides, the CDR3 is TGTGCCAGCAGCTTCAACGGGCAGCCCCTCTACGAGCAGTACTTC. It encodes CASSFNGQPLYEQYF.

This chain joins TRBV7-3 and TRBJ2-3, with 10 bases matching TRBD1. CDR3 length: 18 amino acids. V was pared by 3 bases and J by 0 bases, with 9 bases of the junction left unmatched. Germline CDR1 and CDR2: SGHTA and FQGTGA. In DNA, the CDR3 is TGTGCCAGCAGCTTGGCACGACAGGGGGCTTGGAGCACAGATACGCAGTATTTT. Encoded protein: CASSLARQGAWSTDTQYF.

This clonotype was seen ten or more times. The chain recombines TRBV19 with TRBJ2-5, with D possibly TRBD2 on 5 matching bases. Germline V gives CDR1 LNHDA, CDR2 SQIVND (reference sequence). V lost 7 bases, J lost 5 bases, and 17 bases lay in between. CDR3 length: 14 amino acids. The CDR3 DNA follows: TGTGCCAGTAACTCCCCGGGAAGGCGGGAGACCCAGTACTTC. As protein: CASNSPGRRETQYF.

The chain uses TRBV5-6 and TRBJ2-5; 10 nucleotides match TRBD2. The germline CDR1 and CDR2 sequences are SGHDT and YYEEEE. V dropped 1 base and J dropped 1; count of bases not matched to a gene: 16. This CDR3 is built from 20 residues. The CDR3 bases are TGTGCCAGCAGCTTGACGTTTTATTCCCCGCGGACTAGCGGCCAAGAGACCCAGTACTTC. This gives the protein CASSLTFYSPRTSGQETQYF.

This clonotype was detected a few times. V and J are TRBV15 and TRBJ1-2, with D unclear. The germline V gene has CDR1 LNHNV and CDR2 YYDKDF (reference sequence). The CDR3 spans 13 residues. The V end was cut by 3 bases, the J end by 7 bases, with 12 bases between. CDR3 region: CATSRDLLGGYTF. The DNA of the CDR3 is TGTGCCACCAGCAGGGATCTCCTCGGTGGCTACACCTTC.

The genes are TRBV7-2 and TRBJ2-7, with D uncertain. Germline loops: CDR1 SGHTA, CDR2 FQGNSA. Between the trimmed V and J ends, which lost 5 bases and 9 bases, there was a span of 20 bases. The CDR3 is made up of 14 amino acids. CDR3 region: CASSPATRSGWQYF. CDR3 nucleotides: TGTGCCAGCAGCCCAGCCACCCGCTCCGGGTGGCAGTACTTC.

This clonotype occurred many times. The chain combines TRBV7-9 with TRBJ2-5, with TRBD1 identical over 7 bases. J was trimmed by 2 bases and V by 6 bases; bases with no gene match: 6. This CDR3 is 14 amino acids long. In germline, CDR1 is SEHNR, CDR2 FQNEAQ (reference sequence). CDR3 in amino acids: CASRKGAGQETQYF. In DNA form, the CDR3 reads TGTGCCAGCAGAAAGGGGGCAGGGCAAGAGACCCAGTACTTC. Drawing the rest from reference TRBV7-9 and TRBJ2-5, the complete variable domain is DTGVSQNPRHKITKRGQNVTFRCDPISEHNRLYWYRQTLGQGPEFLTYFQNEAQLEKSRLLSDRFSAERPKGSFSTLEIQRTEQGDSAMYLCASRKGAGQETQYFGPGTRLLVL.

This clonotype is labeled medium-sized. The chain links TRBV19 to TRBJ2-2; 12 bases line up with TRBD1. This CDR3 region has 17 residues. V was pared by 5 bases and J by 5 bases, with 9 bases of the junction left unmatched. Germline V gene data show CDR1 as LNHDA and CDR2 as SQIVND (reference sequence). The CDR3 sequence is CASSLGQGALITGELFF. The CDR3 bases are TGTGCCAGTAGTTTGGGACAGGGGGCGTTGATTACCGGGGAGCTGTTTTTT.